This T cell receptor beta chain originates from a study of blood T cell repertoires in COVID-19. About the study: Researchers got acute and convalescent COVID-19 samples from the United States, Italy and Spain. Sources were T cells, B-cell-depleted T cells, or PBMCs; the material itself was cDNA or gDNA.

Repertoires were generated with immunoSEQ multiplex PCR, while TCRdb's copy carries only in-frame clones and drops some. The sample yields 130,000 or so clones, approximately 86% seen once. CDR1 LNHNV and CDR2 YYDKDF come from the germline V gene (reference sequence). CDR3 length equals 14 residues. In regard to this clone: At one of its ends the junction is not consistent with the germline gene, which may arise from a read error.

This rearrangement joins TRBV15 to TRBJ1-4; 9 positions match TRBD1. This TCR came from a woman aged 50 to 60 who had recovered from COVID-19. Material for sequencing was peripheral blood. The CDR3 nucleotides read TGTGCCACCAGCAGAGATAGGGAACCGGGACAGGGCGTTTTT. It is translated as CATSRDREPGQGVF.